What follows are 5 T cell receptor beta chains derived from one specimen sequenced in a study of blood T cell repertoires in COVID-19. Some clones are missing from TCRdb's copy, which holds only in-frame ones; the method was immunoSEQ multiplex PCR. The table includes roughly 230,000 clones, 80% to 85% detected once. Sequencing input: peripheral blood. The receptors come from a man between 50 and 59 years old with active or convalescent COVID-19.

This clone was seen a few times. Here the CDR3 DNA reads TGTGCCACCGGGGACACCTACGAGCAGTACTTC. Encoded protein: CATGDTYEQYF. The chain joins TRBV11-2 to TRBJ2-7, with D possibly matching TRBD1 (6 bases). The CDR3 loop spans 11 amino acids. The germline gives CDR1 SGHAT, CDR2 FQNNGV. V gave up 10 bases and J gave up 2 bases, with 9 bases separating them.

A word on this clone: The same CDR3 can be traced to other DNA sequences in this sample. Written as DNA, the CDR3 is TGTGCCAGCAGTACCAGGACAGGGGGCTACGAGCAGTACTTC. This translates into CASSTRTGGYEQYF. The chain combines TRBV6-5 with TRBJ2-7, with 10 positions matching TRBD1. CDR1 is MNHEY and CDR2 is SVGAGI in the germline V gene. V dropped 5 bases and J dropped 3; count of bases not matched to a gene: 4. The CDR3 runs to 14 residues.

Concerning this clone itself: Germline is not matched at one junction end, which may reflect a read error. The chain uses TRBV3-1 (or the pseudogene TRBV3-2) and TRBJ1-1; 11 nucleotides match TRBD1. The CDR3 contains 17 residues. Per germline, CDR1 LGHDT and CDR2 YNNKEL (reference sequence). DNA of the CDR3: TGTGCCAGCAACCAACGGGACAGGGGGGTTCTGAACACTGAAGCTTTCTTT. It specifies CASNQRDRGVLNTEAFF.

The chain uses TRBV5-1 and TRBJ1-6; the D is unclear. CDR1 and CDR2 (germline): SGHRS, YFSETQ. CDR3 length equals 15 residues. V was shortened by 0 bases and J by 5 bases, with 9 bases between the two germline ends. CDR3 protein: CASSLELEHNSPLHF. CDR3 in DNA: TGCGCCAGCAGCTTGGAATTGGAGCATAATTCACCCCTCCACTTT.

The genes are TRBV19 and TRBJ2-3, with 10 bases fitting TRBD2. CDR3 length: 12 residues. With 5 bases clipped from V and 11 bases from J, the junction kept 4 bases outside the gene matches. Germline V CDR1 and CDR2: LNHDA, SQIVND (reference sequence). The CDR3 protein is CASSLRTSGQYF. The CDR3 nucleotides are TGTGCCAGTAGTCTCCGGACTAGCGGGCAGTATTTT.